One TCR beta chain is described in this entry. Its antigen is still unknown. The record originates from a study of T-cell reconstitution after alpha-beta-depleted transplantation in children. Study results and limitations: The origin of high day-60 TCRbeta diversity in some patients lay in surviving recipient T cells and thymic progenitors. Hyperexpanded clones declined; after one year, newly produced T cells mostly supplied diversity. About two months after transplant, alpha-beta T cells reportedly came from several hundred expanded graft clones.

The V and J ends lost 2 bases and 1 base respectively, with 24 bases between them. The CDR3 is 20 amino acids. TCRbeta library construction was performed incorporating unique molecular identifiers. TCRdb independently ran MiXCR on the PCR reads; one entry per CDR3 protein. Of 610,000 or so distinct CDR3 sequences in the sample, about a quarter were seen once. This chain uses TRBV12-3 or TRBV12-4 with TRBJ2-1, with TRBD2 as a possible D gene (6 bases). Specimen: PBMCs, collected before TCRalphabeta/CD19-depleted stem cell transplant. The clonotype was recovered from a boy under two years old with Wiskott-Aldrich syndrome, due to receive a stem cell transplant. In DNA, the CDR3 is TGTGCCAGCAGTTTACGTGGCCTCTCTGGCGGGGTCCAATCCTACAATGAGCAGTTCTTC. This translates into CASSLRGLSGGVQSYNEQFF.